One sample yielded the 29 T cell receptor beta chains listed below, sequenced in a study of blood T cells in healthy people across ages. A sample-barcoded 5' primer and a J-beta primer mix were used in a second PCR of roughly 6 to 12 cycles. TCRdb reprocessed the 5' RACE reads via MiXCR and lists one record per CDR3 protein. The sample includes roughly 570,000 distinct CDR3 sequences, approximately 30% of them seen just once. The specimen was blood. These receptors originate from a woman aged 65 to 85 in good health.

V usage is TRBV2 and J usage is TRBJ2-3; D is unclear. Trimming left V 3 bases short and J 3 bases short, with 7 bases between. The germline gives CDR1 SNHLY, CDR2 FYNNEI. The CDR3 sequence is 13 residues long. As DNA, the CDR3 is TGTGCCAGCAGTGATCTCTCGACAGATACGCAGTATTTT. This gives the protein CASSDLSTDTQYF.

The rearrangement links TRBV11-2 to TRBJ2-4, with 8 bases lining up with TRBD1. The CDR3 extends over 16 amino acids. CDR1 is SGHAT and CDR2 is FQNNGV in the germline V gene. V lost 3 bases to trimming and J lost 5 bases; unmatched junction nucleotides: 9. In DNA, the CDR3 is TGTGCCAGCAGCTTGGGACCGGACAGGGCCCAAAACATTCAGTACTTC. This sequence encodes CASSLGPDRAQNIQYF.

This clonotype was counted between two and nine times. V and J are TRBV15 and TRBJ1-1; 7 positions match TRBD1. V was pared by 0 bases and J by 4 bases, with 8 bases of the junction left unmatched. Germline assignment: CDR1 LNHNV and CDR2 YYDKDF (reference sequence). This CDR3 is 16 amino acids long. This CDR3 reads CATSRDRVRGATEAFF. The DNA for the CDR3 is TGTGCCACCAGCAGAGATAGGGTCAGGGGGGCCACTGAAGCTTTCTTT.

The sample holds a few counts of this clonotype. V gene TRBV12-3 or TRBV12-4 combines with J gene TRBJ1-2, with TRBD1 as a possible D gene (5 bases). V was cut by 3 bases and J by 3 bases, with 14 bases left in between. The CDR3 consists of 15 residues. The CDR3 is CASSFPGKPDYGYTF. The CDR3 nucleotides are TGTGCCAGCAGTTTCCCAGGGAAGCCCGACTATGGCTACACCTTC.

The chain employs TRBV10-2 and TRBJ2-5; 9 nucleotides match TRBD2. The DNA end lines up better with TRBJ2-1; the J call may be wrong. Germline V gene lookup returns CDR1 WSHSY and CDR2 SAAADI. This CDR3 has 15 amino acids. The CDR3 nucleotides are TGCGCCAGCAGTGAGAATAGCGGGGGCTACAATGAGCAGTTCTTC. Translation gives CASSENSGGYNEQFF.

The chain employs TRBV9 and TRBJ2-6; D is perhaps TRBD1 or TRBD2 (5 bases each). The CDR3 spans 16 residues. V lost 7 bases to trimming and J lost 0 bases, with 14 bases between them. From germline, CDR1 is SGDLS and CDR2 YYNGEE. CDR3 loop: CASDRGPVSGANVLTF. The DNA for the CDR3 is TGTGCCAGCGATCGGGGCCCAGTCTCTGGGGCCAACGTCCTGACTTTC.

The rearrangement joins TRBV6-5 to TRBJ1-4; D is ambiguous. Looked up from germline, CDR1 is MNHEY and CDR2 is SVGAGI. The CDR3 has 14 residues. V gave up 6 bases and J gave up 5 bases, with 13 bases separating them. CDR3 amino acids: CASSTGPGNEKLFF. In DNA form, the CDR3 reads TGTGCCAGCAGCACCGGCCCGGGCAATGAAAAACTGTTTTTT.

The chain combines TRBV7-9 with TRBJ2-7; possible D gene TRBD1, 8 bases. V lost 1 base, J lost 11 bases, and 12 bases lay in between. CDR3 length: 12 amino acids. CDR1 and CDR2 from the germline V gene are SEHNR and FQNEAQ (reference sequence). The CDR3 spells CASSLDTGGEYF. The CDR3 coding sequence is TGTGCCAGCAGCTTAGATACAGGGGGGGAGTACTTC.

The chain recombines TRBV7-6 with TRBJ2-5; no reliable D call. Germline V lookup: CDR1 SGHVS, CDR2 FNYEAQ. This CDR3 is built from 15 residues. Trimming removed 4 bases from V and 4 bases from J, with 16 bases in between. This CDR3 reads CASSSRRNAGETQYF. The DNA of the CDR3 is TGTGCCAGCAGCTCCAGGCGTAACGCCGGAGAGACCCAGTACTTC.

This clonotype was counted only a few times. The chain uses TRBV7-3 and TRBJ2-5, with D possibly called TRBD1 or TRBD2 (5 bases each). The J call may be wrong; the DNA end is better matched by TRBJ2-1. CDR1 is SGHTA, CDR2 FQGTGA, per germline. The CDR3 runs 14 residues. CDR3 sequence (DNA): TGTGCCAGCAGCCAGAGTACCGGGGACGATGAGCAGTTCTTC. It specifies CASSQSTGDDEQFF.

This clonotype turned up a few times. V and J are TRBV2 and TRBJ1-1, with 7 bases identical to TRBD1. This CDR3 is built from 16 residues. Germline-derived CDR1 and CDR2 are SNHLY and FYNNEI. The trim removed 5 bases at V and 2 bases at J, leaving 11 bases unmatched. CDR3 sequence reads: CASSPRTGGINTEAFF. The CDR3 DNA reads TGTGCCAGCAGTCCCCGGACAGGAGGGATAAACACTGAAGCTTTCTTT.

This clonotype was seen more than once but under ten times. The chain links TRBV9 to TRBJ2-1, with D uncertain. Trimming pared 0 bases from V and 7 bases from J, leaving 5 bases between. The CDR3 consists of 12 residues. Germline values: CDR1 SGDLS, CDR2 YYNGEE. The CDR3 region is CASSVAWNEQFF. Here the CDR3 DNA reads TGTGCCAGCAGCGTAGCGTGGAATGAGCAGTTCTTC. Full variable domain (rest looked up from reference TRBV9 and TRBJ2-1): DSGVTQTPKHLITATGQRVTLRCSPRSGDLSVYWYQQSLDQGLQFLIQYYNGEERAKGNILERFSAQQFPDLHSELNLSSLELGDSALYFCASSVAWNEQFFGPGTRLTVL.

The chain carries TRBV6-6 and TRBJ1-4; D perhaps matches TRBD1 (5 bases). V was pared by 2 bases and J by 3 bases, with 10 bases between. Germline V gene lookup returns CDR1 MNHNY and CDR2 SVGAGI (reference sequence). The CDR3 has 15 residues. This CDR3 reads CASSYAGVANEKLFF. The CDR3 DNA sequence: TGTGCCAGCAGTTACGCGGGGGTGGCTAATGAAAAACTGTTTTTT.

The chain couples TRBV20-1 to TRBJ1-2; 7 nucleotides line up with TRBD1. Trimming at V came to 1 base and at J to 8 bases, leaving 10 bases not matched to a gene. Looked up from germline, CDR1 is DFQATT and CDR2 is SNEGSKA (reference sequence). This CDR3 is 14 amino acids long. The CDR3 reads CSARGQGSLHGYTF. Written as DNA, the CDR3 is TGCAGTGCTAGAGGACAGGGAAGTTTGCACGGCTACACCTTC.

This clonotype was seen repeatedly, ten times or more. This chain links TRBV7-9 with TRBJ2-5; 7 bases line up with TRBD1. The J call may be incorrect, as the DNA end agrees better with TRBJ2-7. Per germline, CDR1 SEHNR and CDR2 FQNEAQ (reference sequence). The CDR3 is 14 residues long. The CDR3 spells CASSSRDSSYEQYF. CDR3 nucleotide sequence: TGTGCCAGCAGTTCCCGGGACAGCTCCTACGAGCAGTACTTC.

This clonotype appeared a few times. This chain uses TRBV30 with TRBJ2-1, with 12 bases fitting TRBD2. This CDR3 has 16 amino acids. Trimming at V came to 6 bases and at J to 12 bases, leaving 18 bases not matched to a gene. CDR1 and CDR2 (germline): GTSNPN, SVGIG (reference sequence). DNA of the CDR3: TGTGCCTGTTCCCGCGGGGCGAAACTAGCGGGGGGAACGCAGTTCTTC. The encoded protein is CACSRGAKLAGGTQFF. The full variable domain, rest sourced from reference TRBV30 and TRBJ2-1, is SQTIHQWPATLVQPVGSPLSLECTVEGTSNPNLYWYRQAAGRGLQLLFYSVGIGQISSEVPQNLSASRPQDRQFILSSKKLLLSDSGFYLCACSRGAKLAGGTQFFGPGTRLTVL.

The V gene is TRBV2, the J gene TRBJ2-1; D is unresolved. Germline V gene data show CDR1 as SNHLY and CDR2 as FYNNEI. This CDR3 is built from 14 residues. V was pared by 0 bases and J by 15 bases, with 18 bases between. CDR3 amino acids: CASSEALGSVRRFF. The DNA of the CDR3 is TGTGCCAGCAGTGAAGCGCTTGGGTCAGTGCGACGGTTCTTC.

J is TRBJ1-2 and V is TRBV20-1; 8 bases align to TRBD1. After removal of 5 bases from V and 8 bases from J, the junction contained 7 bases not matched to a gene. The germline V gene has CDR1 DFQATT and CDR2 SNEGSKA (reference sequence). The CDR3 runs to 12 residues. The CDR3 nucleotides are TGCAGTGCTCGACAGGGGCAGTGGGGCTACACCTTC. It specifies CSARQGQWGYTF.

The CDR3 sequence: CASSLVSRRNTEAFF. DNA of the CDR3: TGTGCCAGCAGCTTAGTTTCTCGCAGGAACACTGAAGCTTTCTTT. The chain carries TRBV11-1 and TRBJ1-1, with no clear D. The V end was cut by 1 base, the J end by 1 base, with 10 bases between. This CDR3 comprises 15 residues. Germline V gene sequence: CDR1 SGHAT, CDR2 FQDESV (reference sequence).

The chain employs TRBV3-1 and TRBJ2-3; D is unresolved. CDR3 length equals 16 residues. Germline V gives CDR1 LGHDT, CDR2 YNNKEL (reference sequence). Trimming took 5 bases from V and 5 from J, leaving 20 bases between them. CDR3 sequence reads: CASSRTANLGIDTQYF. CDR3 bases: TGTGCCAGCAGCAGGACCGCTAATTTGGGAATAGATACGCAGTATTTT.

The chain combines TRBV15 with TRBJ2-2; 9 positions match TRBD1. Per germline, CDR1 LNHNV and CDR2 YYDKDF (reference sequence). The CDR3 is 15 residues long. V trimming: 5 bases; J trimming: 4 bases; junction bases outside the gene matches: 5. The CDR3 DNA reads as TGTGCCACCAGCGTTGGGGACAGGGTCACCGGGGAGCTGTTTTTT. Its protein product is CATSVGDRVTGELFF.

The CDR3 nucleotides are TGTGCCAGCAGTTATATGGCGCGCCCGAGCTCCTACAATGAGCAGTTCTTC. This gives the protein CASSYMARPSSYNEQFF. This chain uses TRBV6-9 with TRBJ2-1; D is unresolved. Looked up from germline, CDR1 is MNHGY and CDR2 is SVAAGI. CDR3 size: 17 residues. V was trimmed by 2 bases and J by 0 bases, leaving 14 bases between them.

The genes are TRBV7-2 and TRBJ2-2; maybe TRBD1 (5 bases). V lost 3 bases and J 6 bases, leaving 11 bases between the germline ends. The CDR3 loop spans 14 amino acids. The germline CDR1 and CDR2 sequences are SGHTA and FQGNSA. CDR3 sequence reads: CASSFLLGAGELFF. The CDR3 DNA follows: TGTGCCAGCAGCTTCCTCCTAGGGGCCGGGGAGCTGTTTTTT.

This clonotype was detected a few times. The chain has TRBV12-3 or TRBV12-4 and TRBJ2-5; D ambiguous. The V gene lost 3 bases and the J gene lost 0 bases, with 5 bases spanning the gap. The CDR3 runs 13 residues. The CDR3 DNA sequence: TGTGCCAGCAGTTTCAATTACCAAGAGACCCAGTACTTC. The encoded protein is CASSFNYQETQYF.

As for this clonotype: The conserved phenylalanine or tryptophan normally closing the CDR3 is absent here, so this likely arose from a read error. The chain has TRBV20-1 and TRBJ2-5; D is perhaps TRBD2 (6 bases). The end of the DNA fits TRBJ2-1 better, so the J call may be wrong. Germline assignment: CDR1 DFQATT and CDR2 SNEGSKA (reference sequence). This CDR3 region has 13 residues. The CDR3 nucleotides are TGCAGTGCTAGGGCGACTAGGGGCGATGAGCAGTTCCTC. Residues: CSARATRGDEQFL.

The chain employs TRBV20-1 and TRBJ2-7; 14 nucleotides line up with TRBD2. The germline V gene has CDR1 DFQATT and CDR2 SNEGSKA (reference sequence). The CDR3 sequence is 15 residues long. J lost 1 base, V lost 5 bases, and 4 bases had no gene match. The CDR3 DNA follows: TGCAGTGCTGGGACTAGCGGGGGCGGATCCTACGAGCAGTACTTC. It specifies CSAGTSGGGSYEQYF.

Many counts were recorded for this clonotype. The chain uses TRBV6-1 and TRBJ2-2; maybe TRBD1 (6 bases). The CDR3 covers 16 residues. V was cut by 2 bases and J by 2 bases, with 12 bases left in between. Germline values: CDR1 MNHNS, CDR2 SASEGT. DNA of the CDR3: TGTGCCAGCAGTGAACAAGGACAGACAAACACCGGGGAGCTGTTTTTT. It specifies CASSEQGQTNTGELFF.

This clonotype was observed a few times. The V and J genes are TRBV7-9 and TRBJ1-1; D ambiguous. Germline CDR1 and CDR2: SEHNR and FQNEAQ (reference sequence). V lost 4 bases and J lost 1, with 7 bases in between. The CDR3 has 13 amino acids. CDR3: CASSWVQNTEAFF. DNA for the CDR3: TGTGCCAGCAGCTGGGTCCAGAACACTGAAGCTTTCTTT.

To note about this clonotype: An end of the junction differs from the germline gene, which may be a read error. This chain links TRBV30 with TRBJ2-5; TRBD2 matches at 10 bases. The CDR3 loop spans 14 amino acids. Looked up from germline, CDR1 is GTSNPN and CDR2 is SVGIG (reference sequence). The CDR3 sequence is CACRKRGGSETQCF. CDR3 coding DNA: TGTGCCTGCCGAAAGCGGGGGGGTTCAGAGACCCAGTGCTTC.